A single sample gave rise to the 22 T cell receptor beta chains below, sequenced in a study of breast tumors, draining lymph nodes, adjacent tissues listed by TCRdb under 2016. The lymph node samples were taken from the axillary draining lymph nodes of breast cancer patients. Receptors were amplified or captured by multiplex PCR. The sequencing machine was an Illumina HiSeq 2000. The public reads were reprocessed in TCRdb via fastp at Q25 and MiXCR, keeping in-frame beta chains. Each entry merges the rows of one CDR3 protein and shows their most common DNA and genes. The sample table shows about 180,000 distinct CDR3 sequences, and about 33% are seen once. The ten top clones hold around 4.5% of the sample. Sequenced input: axillary lymph node tissue. These receptors were taken from a female donor with breast cancer. Some clones in this sample may be carry-over from other donors' samples.

On this clonotype itself: A read error may be the cause here, since a much bigger clone is one base away. This chain links TRBV30 with TRBJ1-4; no clear D gene. The germline gives CDR1 GTSNPN, CDR2 SVGIG (reference sequence). The CDR3 extends over 13 amino acids. This chain's CDR3 is CAWTFATNEKPFF. As DNA, the CDR3 is TGTGCCTGGACTTTTGCAACTAATGAAAAACCGTTTTTT.

This clonotype was counted ten times or more. The chain uses TRBV12-3 or TRBV12-4 and TRBJ2-7; D might be TRBD1 (6 bases). This CDR3 spans 14 amino acids. Between the trimmed V and J ends, which lost 3 bases and 3 bases, there was a span of 12 bases. The CDR3 coding sequence is TGTGCCAGCAGTTTGAGGGACAAGCACTACGAGCAGTACTTC. Its protein is CASSLRDKHYEQYF.

The chain uses TRBV6-5 and TRBJ1-5; 7 bases map to TRBD1. The junction had 7 bases not matched to a gene; V was cut back by 6 bases and J by 2 bases. This CDR3 comprises 15 residues. CDR1 is MNHEY and CDR2 is SVGAGI in the germline V gene. The chain's CDR3 is CASRPQGGGNQPQHF. CDR3 in DNA: TGTGCCAGCAGACCCCAGGGGGGTGGCAATCAGCCCCAGCATTTT.

Regarding this clonotype: The junction departs from germline at one end; a sequencing error may be responsible. The chain couples TRBV6-5 to TRBJ2-7; D gene uncertain. This CDR3 comprises 15 residues. The germline V gene has CDR1 MNHEY and CDR2 SVGAGI. The CDR3 coding sequence is TGTGCCAGCAGTCACTCAATTTCGGGTTTCTACGAGCAGTACTTC. Amino acid sequence: CASSHSISGFYEQYF.

This clonotype was seen many times. A read error may produce the germline difference seen at one junction end. This sequence joins TRBV12-3 or TRBV12-4 and TRBJ1-6; the D gene is possibly TRBD1 (6 bases). This CDR3 is 16 amino acids long. The CDR3 DNA sequence: TGTGCCAGCAGTATAGCAGGGGAATCCTATAATTCACCCCTCCACTTT. This translates into CASSIAGESYNSPLHF.

This clonotype was observed a handful of times. The chain is built from TRBV7-3 and TRBJ1-1; D gene unclear. CDR1 and CDR2 from the germline V gene are SGHTA and FQGTGA. With 1 base removed from V and 5 bases from J, the gap between germline ends came to 11 bases. This CDR3 region has 14 residues. The CDR3, as DNA: TGTGCCAGCAGCTTAAGATCAGGAGGGACTGAAGCTTTCTTT. It yields the protein CASSLRSGGTEAFF.

Turning to this clonotype: This is likely a read error, given that the CDR3 carries no conserved phenylalanine or tryptophan at its end. It is unclear where the CDR3 begins or ends on the DNA, so no DNA is shown, and the CDR3 is as TCRdb lists it. The CDR3 loop reads CASSDLAGVTHGYTFGS. The chain links TRBV2 to TRBJ2-5; the table names TRBD1, a call not compared with the DNA. The germline CDR1 and CDR2 sequences are SNHLY and FYNNEI. The CDR3 comprises 17 residues, both ends counted.

Of note for this clonotype: The CDR3 carries no conserved terminal phenylalanine or tryptophan, so it likely arises from a read error. The rearrangement links TRBV11-1 to TRBJ2-5; tentatively, D is TRBD2 (6 bases). CDR3 size: 16 residues. CDR1 and CDR2 from the germline V gene are SGHAT and FQDESV (reference sequence). Trimming pared 4 bases from V and 5 bases from J, leaving 20 bases between. CDR3 loop: CASSWGPLVGRETQYL. For the CDR3, the DNA is TGTGCCAGCAGCTGGGGCCCTTTAGTAGGGAGGGAGACCCAGTACCTC.

A few counts support this clonotype. Mismatch with germline at one junction end may stem from a read error. The chain joins TRBV29-1 to TRBJ2-2; maybe TRBD2 (5 bases). The V gene's germline CDR1 is SQVTM and CDR2 ANQGSEA. There are 12 residues in the CDR3. Here the CDR3 DNA reads TGCAGCGTTACGGCGGGCACCGGGGAGCCGCTTTTT. Its translation is CSVTAGTGEPLF.

This clonotype occurred a few times. This chain links TRBV7-9 with TRBJ2-4, with TRBD1 matching over 7 bases. Per germline, CDR1 SEHNR and CDR2 FQNEAQ (reference sequence). The junction had 9 bases not matched to a gene; V was cut back by 5 bases and J by 8 bases. CDR3 length: 14 amino acids. The DNA of the CDR3 is TGTGCCAGCAGCCCAGGGACGGACAGGCACATTCAGTACTTC. It specifies CASSPGTDRHIQYF.

This clonotype was seen repeatedly, ten times or more. The V call is TRBV20-1, the J call TRBJ2-5; 7 nucleotides match TRBD1. V dropped 1 base and J dropped 1; count of bases not matched to a gene: 6. The germline V gene encodes CDR1 DFQATT and CDR2 SNEGSKA (reference sequence). The CDR3 runs 15 residues. The CDR3 region has the DNA TGCAGTGCTAGAGGGCCAGGGACAGCCCAAGAGACCCAGTACTTC. It is translated as CSARGPGTAQETQYF.

The V and J genes are TRBV7-9 and TRBJ2-3, with D maybe TRBD2 (5 bases). The CDR3 extends over 15 amino acids. CDR1 is SEHNR, CDR2 FQNEAQ, per germline (reference sequence). V shed 2 bases and J shed 11 bases, with 20 bases lying between them. The CDR3 here is CASSLRESPYNEQYF. CDR3 sequence (DNA): TGTGCCAGCAGCTTAAGGGAGAGCCCTTACAATGAGCAGTATTTT.

This clonotype was recorded at least ten times. The V and J genes are TRBV19 and TRBJ2-1; 11 bases map to TRBD2. After removal of 2 bases from V and 6 bases from J, the junction contained 18 bases not matched to a gene. The CDR3 covers 20 residues. Germline CDR1 LNHDA, CDR2 SQIVND (reference sequence). In DNA, the CDR3 is TGTGCCAGTAGTATATTCGTGTCCCGTAGCGGGGGGGCCCCGGGCAATGAGCAGTTCTTC. As protein: CASSIFVSRSGGAPGNEQFF. The variable domain in full, completed from reference TRBV19 and TRBJ2-1, reads DGGITQSPKYLFRKEGQNVTLSCEQNLNHDAMYWYRQDPGQGLRLIYYSQIVNDFQKGDIAEGYSVSREKKESFPLTVTSAQKNPTAFYLCASSIFVSRSGGAPGNEQFFGPGTRLTVL.

This clonotype was observed many times. The chain has TRBV12-3 or TRBV12-4 and TRBJ1-4; 7 bases map to TRBD1. This CDR3 is built from 14 residues. Germline trimming cut 5 bases from V and 7 bases from J; bases unmatched to any gene: 7. In nucleotides, the CDR3 is TGTGCCAGCAGTGGTACAGGGGAGGGTGAAAAACTGTTTTTT. It is translated as CASSGTGEGEKLFF.

Comment on this clonotype: A much bigger clone sits one base away, suggesting this may be a read error. The chain has TRBV4-2 and TRBJ2-3, with D possibly TRBD2 on 6 matching bases. Per the germline V gene, CDR1 is LGHNA and CDR2 is YNFKEQ. The CDR3 contains 15 residues. CDR3 DNA: TGTGTCAGCAGCCCCGGGCGGGACTCTAGAGATACGCAGTATTTT. Translation gives CVSSPGRDSRDTQYF.

There are many counts of this clonotype. The rearrangement links TRBV7-9 to TRBJ2-1; no firm D call. Germline V gene data show CDR1 as SEHNR and CDR2 as FQNEAQ (reference sequence). Between the trimmed V and J ends, which lost 0 bases and 4 bases, there was a span of 4 bases. CDR3 size: 13 residues. CDR3 protein: CASSLAWYNEQFF. CDR3 coding DNA: TGTGCCAGCAGCTTAGCGTGGTACAATGAGCAGTTCTTC.

To note about this clonotype: A single base separates this from a much larger clone, so it may be a read error. This chain connects TRBV6-5 to TRBJ2-7; 7 bases map to TRBD1. The CDR3 covers 15 residues. J lost 2 bases, V lost 5 bases, and 9 bases had no gene match. Germline assignment: CDR1 MNHEY and CDR2 SVGAGI. The CDR3 reads CASSHRRQGPYEQYF. In DNA, the CDR3 is TGTGCCAGCAGTCACAGACGACAGGGACCCTACGAGCAGTACTTC.

This chain uses TRBV28 with TRBJ2-7; perhaps D is TRBD1 or TRBD2 (5 bases each). The CDR3 has 16 residues. V lost 5 bases and J lost 4, with 21 bases in between. Germline-derived CDR1 and CDR2 are MDHEN and SYDVKM. The CDR3 region has the DNA TGTGCCAGCAGTATCCCATCGGGACGGTCGGGGTACGAGCAGTACTTC. Its translation is CASSIPSGRSGYEQYF. The entire variable domain, with the rest obtained from reference TRBV28 and TRBJ2-7, is as follows: DVKVTQSSRYLVKRTGEKVFLECVQDMDHENMFWYRQDPGLGLRLIYFSYDVKMKEKGDIPEGYSVSREKKERFSLILESASTNQTSMYLCASSIPSGRSGYEQYFGPGTRLTVT.

In this sample, this clonotype turned up many times. This chain uses TRBV12-3 or TRBV12-4 with TRBJ2-3; D not resolved. V dropped 7 bases and J dropped 3 bases, with 14 bases sitting between them. CDR3 length: 14 amino acids. CDR3 nucleotide sequence: TGTGCCAGCACCGTTGCAAGAGGAACAGATACGCAGTATTTT. Protein sequence: CASTVARGTDTQYF.

This clonotype showed up many times. The chain links TRBV7-3 to TRBJ2-2; D remains ambiguous. Germline-derived CDR1 and CDR2 are SGHTA and FQGTGA. The CDR3 sequence is 14 residues long. V shed 1 base and J shed 3 bases, with 6 bases lying between them. The DNA for the CDR3 is TGTGCCAGCAGCTTAAACCGGGACACCGGGGAGCTGTTTTTT. It is translated as CASSLNRDTGELFF. Looking up the rest from reference TRBV7-3 and TRBJ2-2 gives the full variable domain: GAGVSQTPSNKVTEKGKYVELRCDPISGHTALYWYRQSLGQGPEFLIYFQGTGAADDSGLPNDRFFAVRPEGSVSTLKIQRTERGDSAVYLCASSLNRDTGELFFGEGSRLTVL.

This clonotype has at least ten counts. V gene TRBV25-1 combines with J gene TRBJ2-2; 9 bases line up with TRBD2. This CDR3 comprises 13 residues. Germline CDR1 MGHDK, CDR2 SYGVNS. J gave up 6 bases and V 6 bases, and 2 bases lay outside the gene matches. The CDR3 DNA reads TGTGCCAGCAGGGCGGGAGGGTCCGGGGAGCTGTTTTTT. Protein sequence: CASRAGGSGELFF.

The table lists this clonotype with many counts. The chain couples TRBV7-9 to TRBJ2-7, with 7 bases fitting TRBD2. The V and J ends lost 2 bases and 4 bases, in that order; junction bases with no gene match: 2. This CDR3 has 13 residues. CDR1 and CDR2 (germline): SEHNR, FQNEAQ (reference sequence). CDR3 residues: CASSLSGAYEQYF. The CDR3 DNA reads TGTGCCAGCAGCTTAAGCGGGGCATACGAGCAGTACTTC.